Listed below are T cell receptor beta chains from one sample, sequenced in a study of graft-versus-host responses after intestinal transplantation. Data came from immunoSEQ multiplex PCR; TCRdb stores just in-frame clones and leaves some out. The table includes roughly 96,000 clones, about 91% detected once. The antigens these receptors bind are not known. This material consisted of unstimulated CD8+ T cells sorted from spleen or lymph node cells, taken before intestinal transplant. These receptors were collected from a human donor who received an intestinal transplant. CDR3s include the opening cysteine and the closing phenylalanine or tryptophan. A D gene is named only where the DNA matches it firmly. The size of a clone is reported for some rows only, either as once, few or many, or as a class for expanded clones.

TGTGCCAGCAGCGCGGGACTAGCGGGAGTAAATGAGCAGTTCTTC	CASSAGLAGVNEQFF	TRBD2	TRBJ2-1	once	TRBV9
TGCGCCAGCAGCCAGGAATGGGTAGCGGCAGAGACCCAGTACTTC	CASSQEWVAAETQYF	-	TRBJ2-5	-	TRBV4-3
TGCGCCAGTAGAGGACAGGGCGATACCGGGGAGCTGTTTTTT	CASRGQGDTGELFF	TRBD1	TRBJ2-2	-	TRBV4-1
TGTGCCAGCAGACCTAAGCCTGGGGCCAACGTCCTGACTTTC	CASRPKPGANVLTF	-	TRBJ2-6	-	TRBV28
TGTGCCACCAGCAGACAGGGGGAGCAGCCCCAGCATTTT	CATSRQGEQPQHF	TRBD1	TRBJ1-5	-	TRBV15
TGTGCCAGCAGCTTGGGCAACTCCTACGAGCAGTACTTC	CASSLGNSYEQYF	-	TRBJ2-7	-	TRBV7-6
TGCGCCAGCAGCGCAGCGGGAGGGGAGACCCAGTACTTC	CASSAAGGETQYF	TRBD2	TRBJ2-5	-	TRBV5-1
TGTGCCAGCAGCCAAGAGAGGACTGCTTACAATGAGCAGTTCTTC	CASSQERTAYNEQFF	-	TRBJ2-1	-	TRBV4-2
TGCGCCAGCAGCCCACTCCCAGGGAGGGGGACTGAGGGCAATGAGCAGTTCTTC	CASSPLPGRGTEGNEQFF	-	TRBJ2-1	-	TRBV4-1
TGCGCCAGCAGCCAAGCTAGCGGGGCCTACGAGCAGTACTTC	CASSQASGAYEQYF	TRBD2	TRBJ2-7	-	TRBV4-1
TGTGCCAGCGGGACAGGGGAGACAGATACGCAGTATTTT	CASGTGETDTQYF	TRBD1	TRBJ2-3	few	TRBV5-6
TGTGCCAGCAGGACAGGGGACACCGGGGAGCTGTTTTTT	CASRTGDTGELFF	TRBD1	TRBJ2-2	-	TRBV27
TGCGCCAGCAGCCAAGATTGGGGGACAGAGAGCTCCTACGAGCAGTACTTC	CASSQDWGTESSYEQYF	TRBD1	TRBJ2-7	-	TRBV4-3
TGTGCCAGCAGCAATGTAGGGACAGGGGAAGAGACCCAGTACTTC	CASSNVGTGEETQYF	TRBD1	TRBJ2-5	-	TRBV5-4
TGTGCCAGCAGCCCTTCGGACAGCGCGAGCTCCTACGAGCAGTACTTC	CASSPSDSASSYEQYF	-	TRBJ2-7	-	TRBV5-5
TGTGCCAGCAGCCCCCGGGACAGACCCCGCTATGGCTACACCTTC	CASSPRDRPRYGYTF	TRBD1	TRBJ1-2	-	TRBV5-8
TGCGCCAGCAGCCTAGAGGCCGGGACAGGGTTAGAGACCCAGTACTTC	CASSLEAGTGLETQYF	TRBD1	TRBJ2-5	-	TRBV4-3
TGTGCCAGCAGCTTACCCTTTCTAGGCGAGCAGTACTTC	CASSLPFLGEQYF	-	TRBJ2-7	-	TRBV7-9
TGTGCCAGCAGTTACTCGCAGGCCAGCTCCTACGAGCAGTACTTC	CASSYSQASSYEQYF	-	TRBJ2-7	-	TRBV6-5
TGTGCCAGCAGTTACAACCTCGGGACTAGCAGAGGTGAGCAGTTCTTC	CASSYNLGTSRGEQFF	TRBD2	TRBJ2-1	-	TRBV6-5
TGTGCCAGTAGTGCAGCCGGGACAGGGAAACCTGAAGCTTTCTTT	CASSAAGTGKPEAFF	TRBD1	TRBJ1-1	-	TRBV19
TGCGCCAGCAGCCAAGAAGTGGGAAGCGGGAGGACGTACTTC	CASSQEVGSGRTYF	TRBD2	TRBJ2-7	-	TRBV4-1
TGCGCCAGCAGCGTGACTCTAGCGGGAGGGGGCAATGAGCAGTTCTTC	CASSVTLAGGGNEQFF	TRBD2	TRBJ2-1	-	TRBV10-2
TGTGCCAGCAGTCCCCACAGGGGTGGCACTGAAGCTTTCTTT	CASSPHRGGTEAFF	TRBD1	TRBJ1-1	once	TRBV28
TGTGCCAGCAGTGCAGGGGCCTACAATGAGCAGTTCTTC	CASSAGAYNEQFF	-	TRBJ2-1	once	TRBV6-6
TGTGCCAGCAGCTTAAGAGTTGTTTTTGCCGGGGAGCTGTTTTTT	CASSLRVVFAGELFF	-	TRBJ2-2	-	TRBV13
TGCGCCAGCAGCCAAGAAACAGGGGATAATTCACCCCTCCACTTT	CASSQETGDNSPLHF	TRBD1	TRBJ1-6	-	TRBV4-1